The 26 T cell receptor beta chains listed next were all sequenced from one sample in a study of PD-L1 blockade in urothelial cancer. Time point meaning: pretreatment peripheral blood. Data came from immunoSEQ multiplex PCR; TCRdb stores just in-frame clones and leaves some out. The table records around 63,000 clones, more than 80% of them present only once. Here the sequenced sample was PBMCs, taken around atezolizumab (anti-PD-L1) treatment. These receptors all stem from a man in his 70s with urothelial cancer.

The genes are TRBV2 and TRBJ2-7, with D tentatively TRBD1 (5 bases). This CDR3 has 13 residues. V lost 6 bases and J 5 bases, leaving 14 bases between the germline ends. CDR1 is SNHLY, CDR2 FYNNEI, per germline. CDR3: CASRVDTSDEQYF. The CDR3 DNA sequence: TGTGCCAGCAGGGTGGACACGTCAGACGAGCAGTACTTC.

Concerning this clone itself: Different DNA sequences within this sample yield the same CDR3. The chain has TRBV4-1 and TRBJ2-7; TRBD1 matches at 10 bases. The CDR3 sequence is 15 residues long. Germline V gives CDR1 MGHRA, CDR2 YSYEKL. The trim removed 1 base at V and 2 bases at J, leaving 2 bases unmatched. CDR3 loop: CASSQGTGGTYEQYF. CDR3 nucleotides: TGCGCCAGCAGCCAAGGGACAGGGGGAACCTACGAGCAGTACTTC.

This chain uses TRBV6-5 with TRBJ1-2; possible D gene TRBD1, 6 bases. The CDR3 has 14 amino acids. CDR1 and CDR2 (germline): MNHEY, SVGAGI. The ends were cut back, 6 bases at V and 2 bases at J, with 13 bases in the middle. The CDR3: CASRIDRNNYGYTF. The CDR3 nucleotides read TGTGCCAGCAGGATTGACAGGAACAACTATGGCTACACCTTC.

This clone has a single count. The rearrangement uses TRBV9 and TRBJ2-3; 12 positions agree with TRBD2. The CDR3 is 16 amino acids. V shed 0 bases and J 4 bases; nucleotides not matched to a gene: 3. Germline CDR1 reads SGDLS; CDR2 reads YYNGEE. CDR3 nucleotides: TGTGCCAGCAGCGTAGGACTAGCGGGAGTCTCAGATACGCAGTATTTT. Protein product: CASSVGLAGVSDTQYF.

The chain joins TRBV25-1 to TRBJ2-3, with 8 nucleotides matching TRBD1. After removal of 3 bases from V and 0 bases from J, the junction contained 8 bases not matched to a gene. CDR3 length: 17 residues. Germline V gives CDR1 MGHDK, CDR2 SYGVNS. The CDR3 DNA is TGTGCCAGCAGTGATCCCCGGACAGGGAGAAGCACAGATACGCAGTATTTT. As protein: CASSDPRTGRSTDTQYF.

The chain links TRBV2 to TRBJ2-2; 7 bases fit TRBD2. Germline V lookup: CDR1 SNHLY, CDR2 FYNNEI. The CDR3 contains 16 residues. With V trimmed by 5 bases and J by 7 bases, 13 bases remained unmatched. The CDR3 sequence: CASSSGGRASNGELFF. The CDR3 DNA reads TGTGCCAGCAGTTCTGGAGGGAGGGCGAGTAACGGGGAGCTGTTTTTT.

J is TRBJ2-3 and V is TRBV11-2, with 16 bases lining up with TRBD2. The CDR3 has 19 residues. Germline V gives CDR1 SGHAT, CDR2 FQNNGV. V lost 5 bases and J lost 0; bases outside the gene matches: 8. CDR3 residues: CASSPGLAGGNPSTDTQYF. In DNA form, the CDR3 reads TGTGCCAGCAGCCCGGGACTAGCGGGGGGGAATCCTAGCACAGATACGCAGTATTTT.

The CDR3 nucleotides read TGTGCCAGCAGCTTAGACATCGGGTACAGGGAAGCTTTCTTT. Residues: CASSLDIGYREAFF. V usage is TRBV7-9 and J usage is TRBJ1-1, with D possibly being TRBD1 (5 bases). The CDR3 length is 14 residues. Germline values: CDR1 SEHNR, CDR2 FQNEAQ (reference sequence). Trimming removed 1 base at V and 8 bases at J, with 14 bases between. Full variable domain (missing parts from reference TRBV7-9 and TRBJ1-1): DTGVSQNPRHKITKRGQNVTFRCDPISEHNRLYWYRQTLGQGPEFLTYFQNEAQLEKSRLLSDRFSAERPKGSFSTLEIQRTEQGDSAMYLCASSLDIGYREAFFGQGTRLTVV.

This chain joins TRBV2 and TRBJ2-3, with TRBD2 matching 11 bases. The V and J ends lost 7 bases and 6 bases, in that order; junction bases with no gene match: 9. There are 15 residues in the CDR3. Germline V CDR1 and CDR2: SNHLY, FYNNEI. CDR3 coding DNA: TGTGCCAGCACCTCCCTAGCGGGGGGATCCGATACGCAGTATTTT. Protein sequence: CASTSLAGGSDTQYF.

The chain has TRBV5-5 and TRBJ1-5; TRBD1 matches 8 bases. CDR3 length: 14 residues. Germline CDR1 reads SGHKS; CDR2 reads YYEKEE (reference sequence). J gave up 7 bases and V 3 bases, and 6 bases lay outside the gene matches. DNA of the CDR3: TGTGCCAGCAGCTCGGACAGGGTCGGGCAGCCCCAGCATTTT. Protein product: CASSSDRVGQPQHF.

The CDR3 is CASSLRDSQTDTQYF. The CDR3 nucleotides are TGTGCCAGTAGTCTCCGGGATAGCCAGACAGATACGCAGTATTTT. The genes are TRBV19 and TRBJ2-3, with D possibly being TRBD2 (5 bases). V gave up 5 bases and J gave up 3 bases, with 15 bases separating them. The germline gives CDR1 LNHDA, CDR2 SQIVND (reference sequence). The CDR3 runs to 15 residues.

This clone was found once. The chain employs TRBV30 and TRBJ1-1; no reliable D call. This CDR3 has 16 residues. Deletions cut 1 base from V and 2 bases from J, with 17 bases between. Germline CDR1 is GTSNPN and CDR2 is SVGIG (reference sequence). The chain's CDR3 is CAWSAGARIPNTEAFF. The CDR3 DNA is TGTGCCTGGAGTGCAGGCGCTCGAATACCTAACACTGAAGCTTTCTTT.

The chain joins TRBV5-4 to TRBJ2-7, with 8 bases fitting TRBD1. This CDR3 has 12 amino acids. The V segment lost 7 bases and the J segment 5 bases; nucleotides outside the gene matches: 5. CDR1 SGHNT and CDR2 YYREEE come from the germline V gene (reference sequence). The CDR3 reads CASSPGGNEQYF. DNA for the CDR3: TGTGCCAGCTCGCCAGGGGGCAACGAGCAGTACTTC.

V is TRBV7-9 and J is TRBJ1-1; D is undetermined. This CDR3 contains 13 residues. Germline V CDR1 and CDR2: SEHNR, FQNEAQ (reference sequence). V lost 5 bases to trimming and J lost 1 base, with 8 bases between them. The CDR3 bases are TGTGCCAGCAGCCTACCTTCGAACACTGAAGCTTTCTTT. This gives the protein CASSLPSNTEAFF.

The rearrangement joins TRBV6-6 to TRBJ2-5; 8 bases fit TRBD1. The CDR3 runs 14 residues. V was pared by 0 bases and J by 6 bases, with 3 bases of the junction left unmatched. In germline, CDR1 is MNHNY, CDR2 SVGAGI (reference sequence). The CDR3 nucleotides are TGTGCCAGCAGTTACTCGACAGGGGAAAAGACCCAGTACTTC. Translation: CASSYSTGEKTQYF.

A single count supports this clone. This chain uses TRBV6-6 with TRBJ2-7, with D possibly being TRBD1 (6 bases). CDR1 and CDR2 (germline): MNHNY, SVGAGI (reference sequence). The CDR3 is 14 residues long. V lost 0 bases and J lost 6, with 12 bases in between. CDR3 nucleotides: TGTGCCAGCAGTTACTCTGCAGGGGAAGGCGAGCAGTACTTC. Amino acids: CASSYSAGEGEQYF.

The chain carries TRBV11-2 and TRBJ1-4; D possibly corresponds to TRBD1 (5 bases). CDR3 length: 15 residues. Trimming stripped 3 bases from V and 7 bases from J, with 15 bases between. Germline V gives CDR1 SGHAT, CDR2 FQNNGV. CDR3 sequence: CASSLPGGGGEKLFF. CDR3 nucleotide sequence: TGTGCCAGCAGCTTGCCCGGTGGGGGGGGTGAAAAACTGTTTTTT.

V and J are TRBV2 and TRBJ1-4; TRBD1 might be the D (5 bases). The V end was cut by 6 bases, the J end by 3 bases, with 11 bases between. The germline V gene has CDR1 SNHLY and CDR2 FYNNEI. The CDR3 spans 14 residues. The CDR3 region is CASRWRTSNEKLFF. The CDR3 DNA reads as TGTGCCAGCAGATGGCGGACATCTAATGAAAAACTGTTTTTT.

The table lists this clone with a count of one. The chain joins TRBV5-1 to TRBJ1-3, with a tentative D call TRBD1 (6 bases). V was cut by 4 bases and J by 2 bases, with 16 bases left in between. Germline V gene sequence: CDR1 SGHRS, CDR2 YFSETQ. CDR3 length: 16 residues. The CDR3 sequence: CASSPDPGGAGNTIYF. DNA for the CDR3: TGCGCCAGCAGCCCCGACCCGGGGGGCGCTGGAAACACCATATATTTT.

The rearrangement links TRBV4-1 to TRBJ2-4; 9 nucleotides align to TRBD1. Losses at the gene ends were 4 bases for V and 3 bases for J; bases not matched to a gene: 10. This CDR3 comprises 17 residues. Germline values: CDR1 MGHRA, CDR2 YSYEKL. The CDR3 loop reads CASSPPDRGGGKNIQYF. As DNA, the CDR3 is TGCGCCAGCAGCCCCCCGGACAGGGGAGGTGGCAAAAACATTCAGTACTTC.

The chain recombines TRBV5-1 with TRBJ2-2; 10 positions agree with TRBD2. CDR1 and CDR2 (germline): SGHRS, YFSETQ. With V trimmed by 5 bases and J by 0 bases, 1 base remained unmatched. The CDR3 runs 15 residues. This chain's CDR3 is CASRLAGTNTGELFF. DNA for the CDR3: TGCGCCAGCAGACTAGCGGGGACGAACACCGGGGAGCTGTTTTTT. Full variable domain (remainder filled in from reference TRBV5-1 and TRBJ2-2): KAGVTQTPRYLIKTRGQQVTLSCSPISGHRSVSWYQQTPGQGLQFLFEYFSETQRNKGNFPGRFSGRQFSNSRSEMNVSTLELGDSALYLCASRLAGTNTGELFFGEGSRLTVL.

CDR3 amino acids: CASSLFLSYEQYF. The DNA of the CDR3 is TGTGCCAGCAGCTTATTCCTCTCCTACGAGCAGTACTTC. The chain links TRBV11-3 to TRBJ2-7, with D unclear. CDR1 is SGHNT, CDR2 YENEEA, per germline. V was trimmed by 2 bases and J by 0 bases, leaving 5 bases between them. The CDR3 has 13 amino acids.

The V call is TRBV6-1, the J call TRBJ1-6; the D gene is possibly TRBD1 (5 bases). Looked up from germline, CDR1 is MNHNS and CDR2 is SASEGT. Trimming left V 1 base short and J 10 bases short, with 11 bases between. This CDR3 spans 14 amino acids. The CDR3 nucleotides are TGTGCCAGCAGTGAAGTAAGGGGAAGCTCACCCCTCCACTTT. Protein: CASSEVRGSSPLHF.

The chain combines TRBV9 with TRBJ2-5, with 7 nucleotides matching TRBD2. Per the germline V gene, CDR1 is SGDLS and CDR2 is YYNGEE. V trimming: 3 bases; J trimming: 3 bases; junction bases outside the gene matches: 5. The CDR3 spans 14 residues. The CDR3 nucleotides are TGTGCCAGCAGCGCCACTAGCGTAGAAGAGACCCAGTACTTC. Its protein product is CASSATSVEETQYF.

This clone was picked up one time. This chain connects TRBV7-8 to TRBJ2-1; TRBD1 agrees at 8 bases. The CDR3 is made up of 14 amino acids. From germline, CDR1 is SGHVS and CDR2 FQNEAQ. J was trimmed by 9 bases and V by 2 bases; bases with no gene match: 6. CDR3 sequence reads: CASSLRTGFSEQFF. CDR3 sequence (DNA): TGTGCCAGCAGCTTAAGGACAGGGTTCAGTGAGCAGTTCTTC.

The gene calls are TRBV12-5 and TRBJ1-6; D is possibly TRBD1 (6 bases). This CDR3 is 13 amino acids long. Trimming removed 6 bases from V and 5 bases from J, with 8 bases in between. Germline loops: CDR1 LGHNT, CDR2 FRNRAP. This CDR3 is CASGQGNNSPLHF. DNA of the CDR3: TGTGCTAGTGGACAGGGCAATAATTCACCCCTCCACTTT.